In its sample, the clone carrying this T cell receptor (beta chain) was seen many times. Its antigen is still unknown. The CDR3 runs 13 residues. Trimming took 5 bases from V and 5 from J; bases not matched to a gene: 5. The germline V gene encodes CDR1 DFQATT and CDR2 SNEGSKA (reference sequence). The record originates from a study of CD8+CD57+ T cells in acquired aplastic anemia. About the research overall: Mean DNA quantity obtained from sorted CD4+ and CD8+ cells was around 3.2 ug. General observations from the study: No significant difference in CD8+ Simpson's diversity was found between patients and controls. A set of more than 25 CD8+ CDR3 sequences was shared between patients and controls, and these sequences appeared highly expressed in patients.

The study profiled TCR beta VDJ and CDR3 using genomic DNA as template. TCRdb fed the reads into MiXCR, producing one record per CDR3 protein. Among 250,000 to 300,000 distinct CDR3 sequences listed, 45% to 65% were seen once. Sequenced material: sorted CD4+, CD8+, or CD8+CD57+ T cells (not recorded which) from PBMCs. This clonotype was sampled from a human donor with severe aplastic anemia or a healthy control (not recorded which). V is TRBV20-1 and J is TRBJ2-1; 8 bases are shared with TRBD2. CDR3: CSAQRGTNNEQFF. The CDR3 DNA reads as TGCAGTGCTCAGCGGGGGACTAACAATGAGCAGTTCTTC.